This T cell receptor delta chain was recovered during a study of intestinal T cells in coeliac disease (dated by TCRdb to between 2020 and 2021). Describing the broader study: In the TRG cohort, the mean age of coeliac patients was 15 to 16 years compared with approximately 57 years for controls, so the coeliac patients were much younger than the controls. In the TRD cohort, every coeliac patient had raised anti-tissue transglutaminase antibodies, and no control had raised levels. In the TCR-delta (TRD) cohort, there were duodenal biopsies from some eleven coeliac disease patients and some eleven non-coeliac controls. Duodenal biopsies from about 30 coeliac disease patients and approximately 23 non-coeliac controls were included in a second, larger TCR-gamma (TRG) cohort. The paper's findings and limits, for the study overall: In training, clustering based on TRD kmers put all 22 biopsies in the right class, and the reported leave-one-out accuracy was over 80%. FFPE-derived DNA was found to be relatively degraded, and loss of a proportion of TCR sequences in each sample was likely caused by this degradation. Clustering based on TRG put most of the 54 biopsies (94.4%) in the right class, and the reported leave-one-out accuracy was about 90%. It was not possible to tell repeated CDR3 amino acid sequences apart from PCR duplicates. Age was significantly different between the coeliac and control groups, but splitting the analysis by age did not give a significant classification.

Inclusive of the bounding cysteine and phenylalanine, the CDR3 is 16 residues long. The CDR3 DNA has 48 bases and is translated from base 1. The V and J ends are trimmed by 1 base and 3 bases, leaving 12 bases between them. From a lookup of the germline V gene, CDR1 and CDR2 are TSWWSYY and QGS. Libraries were built with multiplex PCR. TRD repertoires were amplified in bulk from around 150 ng of biopsy DNA using the Biomed-2 kit. Before sequencing, the purified TRD amplicons were combined in equal amounts to make an approximately 3.6 nM library. Sequencing of TRD libraries was performed on an Illumina MiSeq with v3 chemistry and 2 x 300 cycles. The authors' analysis ran thus. Using FastX, any read was removed if more than 10% of its nucleotides had quality scores below the third quartile calculated per patient. Alignment of reads was performed with IMGT/HighV-QUEST so that V, D and J genes were assigned, CDR3 regions were identified and functionality was assessed. After the sequences were translated into amino acids, every sequence predicted to be non-functional was thrown out. The CDR3s were broken into kmers both with and without positional annotation, PCA was run on the kmer frequencies, and the samples were clustered using every one of the 1023 combinations of PCs 1-10. Classification was validated by leave-one-out cross-validation, re-optimising parameters on the remaining samples each time. Shannon diversity was calculated with the vegan R package from repeated random subsamples, each the size of the lowest read count. With CATT, TCRdb called clones again from the public reads; duplicate DNA rows were later joined. The V and J calls were not made by the authors but by TCRdb's processing. This sample holds some 250 delta-chain clones; less than 60% were observed only once. The ten top clones hold approximately 50% of the sample.

This clone is hyperexpanded (1% or more). What antigen it recognizes has not been identified. No much larger clonotype is one base removed from it; base qualities were not supplied. Other DNA sequences within the sample encode an identical CDR3. For each case, genomic DNA was isolated from ten 5-um FFPE scrolls with the QIAamp DNA FFPE tissue kit. To test whether coeliac disease could be classified from the TCR repertoire, the study used duodenal biopsies that were formalin-fixed paraffin-embedded, fully anonymised, and surplus to diagnostic needs. The controls had no clinical or histological suspicion of coeliac disease and had upper endoscopy for reflux, dyspepsia or gastritis.

The source is a human donor who served as a control with a normal duodenal biopsy, not a healthy volunteer. Sequencing was carried out using a duodenal biopsy. Rearrangement joined TRDV1 to TRDJ2, with no confidently assigned D gene. CDR3 reads: CALGERSLFLTAQLFF. In nucleotide form, the sequence is TGTGCTCTTGGGGAACGGTCGCTATTTCTGACAGCACAACTCTTCTTT.